This T cell receptor beta chain stems from a study of identical twins. This clonotype was recorded a few times. The target antigen is unknown. Template switching introduced a universal primer site, and the cDNA bore unique molecular identifiers. TCRdb used MiXCR to reprocess the 5' RACE reads, holding one entry per CDR3 protein. The sample holds 200,000 to 250,000 distinct CDR3 sequences; 5.5% to 8% are singletons and the top ten take about 3.6%. The CDR3 loop spans 14 amino acids. V shed 5 bases and J 1 base; nucleotides not matched to a gene: 4. Germline CDR1 DFQATT, CDR2 SNEGSKA (reference sequence). Overall study findings and caveats: In beta out-of-frame sequences, the excess sharing between twins was weaker.

Another study also made use of these data, one on yellow fever vaccine responses in identical twins. This second study notes: The authors reported partly convergent, partly personalized vaccine responses in identical twins.

The chain uses TRBV20-1 and TRBJ1-5; 8 bases are a match to TRBD1. The material sequenced was memory (CD45RO+) T cells sorted from blood. The receptor was isolated from a young woman in good health. The CDR3 DNA sequence: TGCAGTGCTGACAGGGGTTTGAGCAATCAGCCCCAGCATTTT. It codes for CSADRGLSNQPQHF.